This T cell receptor (beta chain) was sequenced during a study of blood T cell repertoires in COVID-19. On the study more broadly: T cells, B-cell-depleted T cells, or PBMCs provided the cDNA or gDNA that served as material.

Authors' processing steps: The assay estimated nucleated cells by amplifying reference gene primers. The table came from immunoSEQ multiplex PCR; TCRdb's copy has only in-frame clones and leaves some out. That table supplies the V and J calls and clone size; D and trimming were determined from the DNA. Of 150,000 to 200,000 clones in the sample, almost 85% were seen once. The CDR3 length is 13 residues. The germline V and J ends were trimmed by 6 bases and 2 bases, with 11 bases remaining between them. Germline V gene data show CDR1 as SEHNR and CDR2 as FQNEAQ (reference sequence). The clonotype originates from a man aged 50 to 59 who had recovered from COVID-19. The chain combines TRBV7-9 with TRBJ2-7; D remains unclear. Sample: PBMCs or T cells enriched from blood (not recorded which). The CDR3 loop reads CASSREAPYEQYF. CDR3 sequence (DNA): TGTGCCAGCAGTCGAGAGGCCCCCTACGAGCAGTACTTC.